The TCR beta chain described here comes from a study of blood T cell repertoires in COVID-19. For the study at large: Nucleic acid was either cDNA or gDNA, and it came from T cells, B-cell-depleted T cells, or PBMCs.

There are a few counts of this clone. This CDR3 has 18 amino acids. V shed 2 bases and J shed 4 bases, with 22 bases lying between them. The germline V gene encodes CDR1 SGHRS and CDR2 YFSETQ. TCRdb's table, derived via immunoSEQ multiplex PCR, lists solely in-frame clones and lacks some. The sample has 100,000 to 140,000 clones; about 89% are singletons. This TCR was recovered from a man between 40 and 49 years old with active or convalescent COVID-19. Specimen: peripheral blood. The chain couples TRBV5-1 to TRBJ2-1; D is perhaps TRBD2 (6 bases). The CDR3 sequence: CASSFFAPGLRKYNEQFF. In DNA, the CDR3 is TGCGCCAGCAGCTTTTTCGCACCGGGACTGCGAAAGTACAATGAGCAGTTCTTC.